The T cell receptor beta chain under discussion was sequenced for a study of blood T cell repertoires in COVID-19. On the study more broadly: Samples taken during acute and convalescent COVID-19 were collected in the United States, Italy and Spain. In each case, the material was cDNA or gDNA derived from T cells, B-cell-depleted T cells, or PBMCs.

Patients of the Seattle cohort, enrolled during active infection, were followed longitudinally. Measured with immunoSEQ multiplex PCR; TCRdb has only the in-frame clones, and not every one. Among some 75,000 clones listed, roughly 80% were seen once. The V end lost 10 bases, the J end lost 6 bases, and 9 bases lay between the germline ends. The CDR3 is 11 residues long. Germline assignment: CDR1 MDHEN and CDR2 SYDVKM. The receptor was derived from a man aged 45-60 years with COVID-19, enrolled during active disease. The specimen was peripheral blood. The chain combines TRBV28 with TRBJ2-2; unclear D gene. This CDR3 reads CATVSPGELFF. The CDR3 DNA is TGTGCCACGGTTTCACCCGGGGAGCTGTTTTTT.